This T cell receptor beta chain stems from a study of shared clonotypes between healthy human individuals. Germline CDR1 is SNHLY and CDR2 is FYNNEI. Trimming shortened V by 5 bases and J by 8 bases, and 18 bases separated the two germline ends. The CDR3 runs to 15 residues. The assay was carried out at the deep level. Assay used: immunoSEQ multiplex PCR; TCRdb lists only in-frame clones, some missing. The data contain 2 million to 2.5 million clones, approximately 96% of them singletons. Donors comprised healthy HIV-negative adults lacking recent acute infections or vaccinations. V and J are TRBV2 and TRBJ1-4, with a tentative D call TRBD1 (5 bases). Material for sequencing was naive CD4+ T cells sorted from blood. Subset in this sample: CD45RA+ positively selected. The TCR sequence derives from a man aged 18 to 30 in good health. CDR3 in amino acids: CASSTNPGTAEKLFF. The CDR3 DNA follows: TGTGCCAGCAGTACGAATCCAGGGACTGCCGAAAAACTGTTTTTT.